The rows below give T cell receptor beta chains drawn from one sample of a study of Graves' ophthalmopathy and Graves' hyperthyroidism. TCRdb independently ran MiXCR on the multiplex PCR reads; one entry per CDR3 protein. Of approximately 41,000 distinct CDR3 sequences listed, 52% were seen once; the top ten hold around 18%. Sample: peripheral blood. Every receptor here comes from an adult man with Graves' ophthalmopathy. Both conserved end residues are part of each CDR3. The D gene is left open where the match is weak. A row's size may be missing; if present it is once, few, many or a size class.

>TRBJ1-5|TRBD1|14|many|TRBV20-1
CSASTGGDGQPQHF
TGCAGTGCTAGTACAGGGGGCGATGGTCAGCCCCAGCATTTT
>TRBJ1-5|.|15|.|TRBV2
CASSPRGYSNQPQHF
TGTGCCAGCAGCCCCAGGGGTTATAGCAATCAGCCCCAGCATTTT
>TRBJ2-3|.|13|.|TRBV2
CASSDDTTDTQYF
TGTGCCAGCAGTGACGACACCACAGATACGCAGTATTTT
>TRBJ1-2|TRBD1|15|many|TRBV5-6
CASSLLSGGIGGYTF
TGTGCCAGCAGCTTGCTCTCAGGGGGCATAGGTGGCTACACCTTC
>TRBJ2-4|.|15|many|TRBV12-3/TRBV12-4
CASSLASGPKNIQYF
TGTGCCAGCAGTTTAGCGTCGGGCCCTAAAAACATTCAGTACTTC
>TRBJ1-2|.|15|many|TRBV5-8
CASSPSNPYVYGYTF
TGTGCCAGCAGCCCATCAAACCCCTACGTCTATGGCTACACCTTC
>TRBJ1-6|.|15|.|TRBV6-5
CASSGASSYNSPLHF
TGTGCCAGCAGTGGGGCCAGCTCCTATAATTCACCCCTCCACTTT
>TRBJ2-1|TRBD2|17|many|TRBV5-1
CASRQRTGGINHSEQFF
TGCGCCAGCAGACAACGAACGGGAGGTATTAACCATAGTGAGCAGTTCTTC
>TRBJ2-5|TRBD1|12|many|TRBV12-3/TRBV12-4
CASRTGVETQYF
TGTGCCAGCAGAACAGGGGTAGAGACCCAGTACTTC
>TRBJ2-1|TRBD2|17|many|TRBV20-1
CSARASWTSGGGNEQFF
TGCAGTGCTAGAGCCTCCTGGACTAGCGGGGGTGGCAATGAGCAGTTCTTC
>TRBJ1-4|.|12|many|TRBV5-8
CASSHGSKAVLF
TGTGCCAGCAGCCATGGGTCAAAGGCGGTGCTTTTT
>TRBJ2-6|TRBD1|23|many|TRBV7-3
CASSPRDRGILRRGTSGANVLTF
TGTGCCAGCAGCCCGAGGGACAGGGGGATTCTAAGGCGGGGGACCTCTGGGGCCAACGTCCTGACTTTC
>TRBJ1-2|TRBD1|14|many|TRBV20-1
CSALAGTANYGYTF
TGCAGTGCTCTAGCCGGGACAGCCAACTATGGCTACACCTTC
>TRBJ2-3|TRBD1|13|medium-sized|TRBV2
CASKRGHTDTQYF
TGTGCCAGCAAAAGGGGGCACACAGATACGCAGTATTTT